This TCR beta chain was captured by sequencing in a study of blood T cell repertoires in COVID-19. Study summary: In each case, the material was cDNA or gDNA derived from T cells, B-cell-depleted T cells, or PBMCs.

Some clones are missing from TCRdb's copy, which holds only in-frame ones; the method was immunoSEQ multiplex PCR. This sample has a few hundred thousand clones, with about 87% found just once. CDR1 GTSNPN and CDR2 SVGIG come from the germline V gene (reference sequence). Trimming took off 1 base at V and 5 bases at J, with 20 bases between the two ends. This CDR3 has 17 residues. The sample holds a few counts of this clone. The sample comprised peripheral blood. This rearrangement joins TRBV30 to TRBJ1-4; D gene uncertain. This clonotype was sampled from a man aged 55-75 years who had recovered from COVID-19. The CDR3 DNA follows: TGTGCCTGGAGTGCTGCCCAATCGGGAGGAAGCAATGAAAAACTGTTTTTT. This gives the protein CAWSAAQSGGSNEKLFF. The full variable domain, its missing parts supplied by reference TRBV30 and TRBJ1-4, is SQTIHQWPATLVQPVGSPLSLECTVEGTSNPNLYWYRQAAGRGLQLLFYSVGIGQISSEVPQNLSASRPQDRQFILSSKKLLLSDSGFYLCAWSAAQSGGSNEKLFFGSGTQLSVL.